This TCR beta chain appears in the sequencing data of a study of T cell repertoires in cytomegalovirus infection. TCRdb reprocessed the reads via MiXCR and lists one record per CDR3 protein. The sample has about 830,000 distinct CDR3 sequences, 30% to 35% seen once. The germline CDR1 and CDR2 sequences are ENHRY and SYGVKD. V shed 4 bases and J shed 6 bases, with 7 bases lying between them. This CDR3 contains 11 residues. Turning to this clonotype: Its matching antigen is unknown.

This TCR came from a human donor in good health (CMV status not recorded). Some clones in this sample may be carry-over from other donors' samples. This chain links TRBV10-3 with TRBJ2-7; no reliable D call. The sample here was cultured CD8+ T cells from PBMCs, taken from culture after CMV antigen stimulation. The CDR3 bases are TGTGCCATCAGTGGGACCGGCGAGCAGTACTTC. It codes for CAISGTGEQYF.